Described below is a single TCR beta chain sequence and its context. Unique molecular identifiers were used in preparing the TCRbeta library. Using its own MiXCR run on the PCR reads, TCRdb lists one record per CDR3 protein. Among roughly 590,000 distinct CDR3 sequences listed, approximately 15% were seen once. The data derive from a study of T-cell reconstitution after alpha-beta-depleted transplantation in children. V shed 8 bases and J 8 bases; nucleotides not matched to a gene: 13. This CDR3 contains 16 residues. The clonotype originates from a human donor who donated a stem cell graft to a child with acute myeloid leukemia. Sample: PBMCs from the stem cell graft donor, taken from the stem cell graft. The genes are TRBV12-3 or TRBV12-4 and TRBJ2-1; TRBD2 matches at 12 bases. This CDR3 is CASDRVSSGGAHEQFF. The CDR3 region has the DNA TGTGCCAGCGATAGAGTCTCTAGCGGGGGGGCTCATGAGCAGTTCTTC.